This T cell receptor beta chain was sequenced for a study of metastatic and nonmetastatic thyroid tumors. Turning to the study itself: Patients with malignant and benign thyroid disease provided blood and tumor or nodule tissue, whose repertoires were compared.

In the authors' workflow: Clinicopathological groups supplied CDR3 differences that were used to build a distant-metastasis classifier for papillary thyroid cancer. TCRdb re-processed the PCR reads through MiXCR. Here the V and J calls rest on TCRdb's processing, not on the authors' analysis. The data show 65,000 to 70,000 clones, with more than 13% seen just once and approximately 7% held by the top ten. Notes on the study in general: Malignant thyroid tumors reportedly exceeded benign nodules significantly in TCR beta diversity, with the difference appearing in blood and tumor.

All patients were untreated before thyroid surgery. Comment on this clone: The target antigen is unknown.

Sequencing input: blood. The sequence was collected from a male donor with papillary thyroid cancer or a benign thyroid nodule (not recorded which). Some clones in this sample may be carry-over from other donors' samples.

CDR3 bases: TGTGCCAGCAGTTCGCGATTCGACGGGAGCTCCTACAATGAGCAGTTCTTC. Protein sequence: CASSSRFDGSSYNEQFF. The chain recombines TRBV12-3 or TRBV12-4 with TRBJ2-1; the D gene is possibly TRBD2 (6 bases). Trimming removed 4 bases from V and 0 bases from J, with 16 bases in between. The CDR3 is made up of 17 amino acids.